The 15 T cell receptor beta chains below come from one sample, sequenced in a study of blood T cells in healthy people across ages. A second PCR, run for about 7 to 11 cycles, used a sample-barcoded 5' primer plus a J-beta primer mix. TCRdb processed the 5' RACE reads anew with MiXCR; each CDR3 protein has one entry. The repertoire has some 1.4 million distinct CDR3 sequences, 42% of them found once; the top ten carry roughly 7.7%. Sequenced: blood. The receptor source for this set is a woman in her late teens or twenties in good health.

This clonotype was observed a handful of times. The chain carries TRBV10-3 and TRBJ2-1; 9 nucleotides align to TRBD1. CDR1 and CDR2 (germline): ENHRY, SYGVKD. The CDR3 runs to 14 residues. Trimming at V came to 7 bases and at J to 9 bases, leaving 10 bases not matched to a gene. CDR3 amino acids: CAINRDRADPEQFF. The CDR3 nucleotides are TGTGCCATCAACAGGGACAGGGCGGACCCTGAGCAGTTCTTC.

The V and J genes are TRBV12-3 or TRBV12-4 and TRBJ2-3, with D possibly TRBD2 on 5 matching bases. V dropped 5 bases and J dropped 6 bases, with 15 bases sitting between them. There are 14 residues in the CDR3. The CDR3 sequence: CASSIRTPMDTQYF. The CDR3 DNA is TGTGCCAGCAGTATCCGGACTCCCATGGATACGCAGTATTTT.

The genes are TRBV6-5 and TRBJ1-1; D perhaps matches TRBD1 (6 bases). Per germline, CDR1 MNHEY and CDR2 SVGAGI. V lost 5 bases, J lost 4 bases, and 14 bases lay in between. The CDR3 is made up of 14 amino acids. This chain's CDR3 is CASSRPRGGTEAFF. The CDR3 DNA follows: TGTGCCAGCAGTCGCCCGAGGGGGGGCACTGAAGCTTTCTTT.

The CDR3 protein is CASSLGRTGGGLYNEQFF. The CDR3 region has the DNA TGTGCCAGCAGCTTAGGGAGGACAGGGGGAGGGTTATACAATGAGCAGTTCTTC. The genes are TRBV7-9 and TRBJ2-1; 10 positions agree with TRBD1. The CDR3 totals 18 residues. In germline, CDR1 is SEHNR, CDR2 FQNEAQ (reference sequence). Losses at the gene ends were 1 base for V and 4 bases for J; bases not matched to a gene: 10.

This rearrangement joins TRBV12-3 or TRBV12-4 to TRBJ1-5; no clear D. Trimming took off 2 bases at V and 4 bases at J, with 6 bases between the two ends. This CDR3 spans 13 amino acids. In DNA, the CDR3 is TGTGCCAGCAGTTTACGGCAAAATCAGCCCCAGCATTTT. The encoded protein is CASSLRQNQPQHF.

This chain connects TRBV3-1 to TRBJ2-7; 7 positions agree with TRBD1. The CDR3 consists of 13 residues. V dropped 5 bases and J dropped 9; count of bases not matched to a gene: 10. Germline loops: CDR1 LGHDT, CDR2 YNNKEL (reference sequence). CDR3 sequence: CASSEGAGSSQYF. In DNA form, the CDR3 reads TGTGCCAGCAGCGAGGGGGCCGGGTCTTCGCAGTACTTC.

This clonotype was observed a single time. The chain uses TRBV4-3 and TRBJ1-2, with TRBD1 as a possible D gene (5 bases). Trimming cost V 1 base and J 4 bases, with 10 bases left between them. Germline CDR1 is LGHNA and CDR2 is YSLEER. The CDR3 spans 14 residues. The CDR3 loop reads CASSQGPTAYGYTF. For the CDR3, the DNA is TGCGCCAGCAGCCAAGGTCCGACAGCCTATGGCTACACCTTC.

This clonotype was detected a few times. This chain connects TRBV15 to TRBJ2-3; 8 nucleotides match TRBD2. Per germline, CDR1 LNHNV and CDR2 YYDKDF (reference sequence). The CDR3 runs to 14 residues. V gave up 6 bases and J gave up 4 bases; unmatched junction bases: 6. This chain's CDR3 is CATRLAGGADTQYF. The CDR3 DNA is TGTGCCACCAGACTGGCGGGAGGTGCAGATACGCAGTATTTT.

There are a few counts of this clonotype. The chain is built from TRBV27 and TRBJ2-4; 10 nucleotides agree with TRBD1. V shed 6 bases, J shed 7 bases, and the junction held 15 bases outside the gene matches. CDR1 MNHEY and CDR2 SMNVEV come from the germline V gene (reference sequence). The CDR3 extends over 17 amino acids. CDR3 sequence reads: CASSPLQTGGVQNIQYF. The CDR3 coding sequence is TGTGCCAGCAGCCCACTCCAGACAGGGGGCGTTCAGAACATTCAGTACTTC.

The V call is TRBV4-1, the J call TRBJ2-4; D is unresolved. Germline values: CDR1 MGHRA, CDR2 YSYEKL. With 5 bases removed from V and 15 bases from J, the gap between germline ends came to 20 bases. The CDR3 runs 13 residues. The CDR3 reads CASSIYLSWKLYF. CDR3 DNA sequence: TGCGCCAGCAGCATATACCTTTCCTGGAAGCTGTACTTC.

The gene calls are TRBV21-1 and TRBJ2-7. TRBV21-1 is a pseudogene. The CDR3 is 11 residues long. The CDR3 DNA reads TGTGCCGGTCGAGGAGACTACGAGCAGTACTTC. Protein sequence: CAGRGDYEQYF.

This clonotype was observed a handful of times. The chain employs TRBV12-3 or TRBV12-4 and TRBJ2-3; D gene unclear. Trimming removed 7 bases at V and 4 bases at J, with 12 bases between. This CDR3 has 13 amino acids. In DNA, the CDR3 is TGTGCCAGCACTACGACCGCACCAGATACGCAGTATTTT. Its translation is CASTTTAPDTQYF.

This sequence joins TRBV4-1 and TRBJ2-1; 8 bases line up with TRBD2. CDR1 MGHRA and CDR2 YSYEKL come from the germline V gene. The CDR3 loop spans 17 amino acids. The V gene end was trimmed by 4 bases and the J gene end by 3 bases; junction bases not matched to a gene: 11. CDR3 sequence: CASSPDPGTSGYNEQFF. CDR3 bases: TGCGCCAGCAGCCCAGACCCCGGGACTAGTGGCTACAATGAGCAGTTCTTC.

The CDR3 sequence is CASSESGGSPGGYTF. CDR3 nucleotides: TGTGCCAGCAGTGAATCCGGCGGGTCGCCGGGTGGCTACACCTTC. The chain couples TRBV25-1 to TRBJ1-2; D unresolved. The V and J ends lost 1 base and 7 bases respectively, with 16 bases between them. CDR1 MGHDK and CDR2 SYGVNS come from the germline V gene. The CDR3 runs 15 residues.

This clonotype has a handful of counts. The CDR3 nucleotides are TGTGCCATCAGTGACGGGGTGGATACGCAGTATTTT. Its protein product is CAISDGVDTQYF. The chain combines TRBV10-3 with TRBJ2-3, with D tentatively TRBD2 (5 bases). Deletions cut 3 bases from V and 6 bases from J, with 7 bases between. The CDR3 has 12 amino acids. Germline CDR1 reads ENHRY; CDR2 reads SYGVKD.